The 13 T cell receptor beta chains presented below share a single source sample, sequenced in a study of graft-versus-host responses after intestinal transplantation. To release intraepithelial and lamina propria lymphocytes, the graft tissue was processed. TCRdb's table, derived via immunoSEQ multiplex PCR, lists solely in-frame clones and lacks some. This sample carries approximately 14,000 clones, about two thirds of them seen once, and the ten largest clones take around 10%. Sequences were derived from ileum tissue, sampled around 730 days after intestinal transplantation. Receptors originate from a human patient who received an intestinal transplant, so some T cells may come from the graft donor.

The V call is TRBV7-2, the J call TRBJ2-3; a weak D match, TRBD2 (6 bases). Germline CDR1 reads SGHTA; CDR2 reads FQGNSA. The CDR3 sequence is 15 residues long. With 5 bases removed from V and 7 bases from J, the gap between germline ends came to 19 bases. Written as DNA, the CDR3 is TGTGCCAGCAGCGCCGCCCCCGGCGGGGTCTATACGCAGTATTTT. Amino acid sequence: CASSAAPGGVYTQYF.

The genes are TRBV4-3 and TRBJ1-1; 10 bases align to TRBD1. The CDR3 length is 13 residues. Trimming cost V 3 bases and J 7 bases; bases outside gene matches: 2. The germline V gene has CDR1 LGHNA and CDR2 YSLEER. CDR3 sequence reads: CASSQGQGSEAFF. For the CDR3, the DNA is TGCGCCAGCAGCCAGGGACAGGGGAGTGAAGCTTTCTTT.

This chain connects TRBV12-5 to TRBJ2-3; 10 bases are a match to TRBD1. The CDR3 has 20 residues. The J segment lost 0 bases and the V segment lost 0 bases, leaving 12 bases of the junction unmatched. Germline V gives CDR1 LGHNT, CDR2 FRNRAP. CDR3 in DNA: TGTGCTAGTGGTTTGGTACGCGACGGACAGGGGGTGACTAGCACAGATACGCAGTATTTT. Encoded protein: CASGLVRDGQGVTSTDTQYF.

This CDR3 is CASTLTGSGTDTQYF. Written as DNA, the CDR3 is TGCGCCAGCACCCTCACAGGGTCCGGCACAGATACGCAGTATTTT. The V and J genes are TRBV5-1 and TRBJ2-3, with a weak D call TRBD1 (6 bases). Germline CDR1 and CDR2: SGHRS and YFSETQ. V was clipped by 6 bases and J by 1 base, with 15 bases between them. CDR3 length: 15 residues.

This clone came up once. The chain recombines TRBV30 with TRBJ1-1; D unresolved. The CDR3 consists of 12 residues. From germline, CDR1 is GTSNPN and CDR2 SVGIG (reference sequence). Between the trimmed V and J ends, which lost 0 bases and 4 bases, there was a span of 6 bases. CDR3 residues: CAWSVSTTEAFF. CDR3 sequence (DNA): TGTGCCTGGAGTGTTAGCACCACTGAAGCTTTCTTT.

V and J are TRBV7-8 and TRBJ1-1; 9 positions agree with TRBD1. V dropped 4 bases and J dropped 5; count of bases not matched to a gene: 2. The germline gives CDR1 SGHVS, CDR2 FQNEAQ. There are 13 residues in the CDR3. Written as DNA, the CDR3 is TGTGCCAGCAGCTCAGGACAGGGGACTGAAGCTTTCTTT. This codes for CASSSGQGTEAFF.

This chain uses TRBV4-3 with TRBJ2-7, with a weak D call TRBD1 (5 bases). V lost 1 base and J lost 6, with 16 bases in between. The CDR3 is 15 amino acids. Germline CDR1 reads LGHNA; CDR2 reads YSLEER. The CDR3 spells CASSQVGREVSEQYF. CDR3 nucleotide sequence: TGCGCCAGCAGCCAAGTCGGCAGGGAAGTCAGCGAGCAGTACTTC.

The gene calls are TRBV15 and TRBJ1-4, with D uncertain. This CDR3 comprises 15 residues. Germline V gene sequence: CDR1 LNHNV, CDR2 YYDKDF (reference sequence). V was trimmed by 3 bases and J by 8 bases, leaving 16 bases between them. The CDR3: CATSREGEGWEKLFF. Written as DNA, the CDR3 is TGTGCCACCAGCAGGGAAGGTGAGGGTTGGGAAAAACTGTTTTTT. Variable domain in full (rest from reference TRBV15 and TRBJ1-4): DAMVIQNPRYQVTQFGKPVTLSCSQTLNHNVMYWYQQKSSQAPKLLFHYYDKDFNNEADTPDNFQSRRPNTSFCFLDIRSPGLGDTAMYLCATSREGEGWEKLFFGSGTQLSVL.

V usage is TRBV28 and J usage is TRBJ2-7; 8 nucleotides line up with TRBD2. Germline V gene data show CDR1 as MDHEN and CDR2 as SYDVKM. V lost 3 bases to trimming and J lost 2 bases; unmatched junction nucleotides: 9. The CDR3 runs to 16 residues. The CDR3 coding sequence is TGTGCCAGCAGTTTCAGCCTAGCGGGCCTAACCTACGAGCAGTACTTC. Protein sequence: CASSFSLAGLTYEQYF. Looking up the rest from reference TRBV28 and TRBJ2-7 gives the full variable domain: DVKVTQSSRYLVKRTGEKVFLECVQDMDHENMFWYRQDPGLGLRLIYFSYDVKMKEKGDIPEGYSVSREKKERFSLILESASTNQTSMYLCASSFSLAGLTYEQYFGPGTRLTVT.

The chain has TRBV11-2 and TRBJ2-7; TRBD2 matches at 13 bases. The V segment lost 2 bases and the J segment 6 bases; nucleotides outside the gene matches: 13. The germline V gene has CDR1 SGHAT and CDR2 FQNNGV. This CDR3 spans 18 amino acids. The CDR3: CASSLRGSGLAGTAEQYF. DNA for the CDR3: TGTGCCAGCAGCTTAAGAGGCTCGGGACTAGCGGGAACGGCCGAGCAGTACTTC. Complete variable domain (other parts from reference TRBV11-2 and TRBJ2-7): EAGVAQSPRYKIIEKRQSVAFWCNPISGHATLYWYQQILGQGPKLLIQFQNNGVVDDSQLPKDRFSAERLKGVDSTLKIQPAKLEDSAVYLCASSLRGSGLAGTAEQYFGPGTRLTVT.

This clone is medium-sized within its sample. For the CDR3, the DNA is TGCGCCAGCAGCCAAGATCTAGGTTTTACTAATGAAAAACTGTTTTTT. Translation gives CASSQDLGFTNEKLFF. This chain connects TRBV4-3 to TRBJ1-4, with D hard to call. The CDR3 sequence is 16 residues long. Germline assignment: CDR1 LGHNA and CDR2 YSLEER. The V gene lost 0 bases and the J gene lost 2 bases, with 10 bases spanning the gap.

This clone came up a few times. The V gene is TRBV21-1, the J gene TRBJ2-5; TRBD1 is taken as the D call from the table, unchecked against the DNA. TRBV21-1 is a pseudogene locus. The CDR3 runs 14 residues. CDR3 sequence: CASGQTGPVETQYF. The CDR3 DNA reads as TGTGCCAGCGGCCAGACAGGACCGGTGGAGACCCAGTACTTC.

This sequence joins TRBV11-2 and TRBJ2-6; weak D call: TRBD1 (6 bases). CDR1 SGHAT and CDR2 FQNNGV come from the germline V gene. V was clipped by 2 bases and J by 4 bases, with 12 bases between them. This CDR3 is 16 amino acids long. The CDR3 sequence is CASSLSTGMGANVLTF. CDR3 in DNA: TGTGCCAGCAGCTTATCCACAGGGATGGGGGCCAACGTCCTGACTTTC.